These 31 T cell receptor beta chains were all obtained from the same sample, sequenced in a study of CD8 T cells in Susac syndrome. Reverse transcription of 0.5 to 1 ug RNA was performed with random hexamers. Each CDR3 protein gets one entry after TCRdb re-called the immunoSEQ multiplex PCR reads with MiXCR. Of around 300,000 distinct CDR3 sequences in the sample, around nine tenths are singletons; the top ten hold approximately 0.18%. Specimen: CD8+ T cells from PBMCs. The receptors stem from a human donor with multiple sclerosis.

V and J are TRBV28 and TRBJ2-2; 8 bases align to TRBD2. CDR1 and CDR2 from the germline V gene are MDHEN and SYDVKM. The CDR3 has 17 amino acids. Unmatched junction bases numbered 6, after V lost 2 bases and J lost 1 base. CDR3: CASSLLLAGGNTGELFF. CDR3 coding DNA: TGTGCCAGCAGTTTACTCCTGGCGGGAGGGAACACCGGGGAGCTGTTTTTT.

This chain connects TRBV7-9 to TRBJ1-4; TRBD1 might be the D (5 bases). This CDR3 has 15 amino acids. Germline-derived CDR1 and CDR2 are SEHNR and FQNEAQ (reference sequence). V was shortened by 4 bases and J by 6 bases, with 15 bases between the two germline ends. CDR3 in DNA: TGTGCCAGCAGCTCTCGGGCAGGGACGGATGAAAAACTGTTTTTT. As protein: CASSSRAGTDEKLFF.

A remark on this clonotype: One end of the junction is discordant with germline, which a read error may explain. This sequence joins TRBV9 and TRBJ2-2, with TRBD2 matching 7 bases. In germline, CDR1 is SGDLS, CDR2 YYNGEE. There are 15 residues in the CDR3. CDR3 in amino acids: CASSVGGSRTGELLF. The CDR3 nucleotides are TGTGCCAGCAGCGTAGGCGGGAGCAGGACCGGGGAGCTGCTTTTT.

This CDR3 is CARSGTIQETQYF. The DNA of the CDR3 is TGTGCCAGATCCGGGACTATCCAAGAGACCCAGTACTTC. V usage is TRBV2 and J usage is TRBJ2-5, with 7 bases lining up with TRBD2. The CDR3 length is 13 residues. In germline, CDR1 is SNHLY, CDR2 FYNNEI. V trimming: 9 bases; J trimming: 1 base; junction bases outside the gene matches: 5. The variable domain in full, completed from reference TRBV2 and TRBJ2-5, reads EPEVTQTPSHQVTQMGQEVILRCVPISNHLYFYWYRQILGQKVEFLVSFYNNEISEKSEIFDDQFSVERPDGSNFTLKIRSTKLEDSAMYFCARSGTIQETQYFGPGTRLLVL.

The V and J genes are TRBV28 and TRBJ2-3; 12 nucleotides align to TRBD2. With 5 bases clipped from V and 4 bases from J, the junction kept 13 bases outside the gene matches. The germline V gene has CDR1 MDHEN and CDR2 SYDVKM. The CDR3 sequence is 18 residues long. CDR3 DNA: TGTGCCAGCAGTCCCTTGCTAGCGGGGGGGCGGAGCGCAGATACGCAGTATTTT. This encodes CASSPLLAGGRSADTQYF.

This clonotype was counted between two and nine times. J is TRBJ2-7 and V is TRBV9; 9 bases line up with TRBD1. Germline CDR1 SGDLS, CDR2 YYNGEE. CDR3 length: 14 amino acids. With 3 bases clipped from V and 4 bases from J, the junction kept 5 bases outside the gene matches. The CDR3 region is CASSGQGVGYEQYF. Here the CDR3 DNA reads TGTGCCAGCAGCGGACAGGGGGTTGGGTACGAGCAGTACTTC.

J is TRBJ2-6 and V is TRBV2; D uncertain. CDR3 length: 21 amino acids. CDR1 is SNHLY and CDR2 is FYNNEI in the germline V gene. Trimming took 3 bases from V and 0 from J, leaving 24 bases between them. CDR3 in amino acids: CASSEILAPGPSLSGANVLTF. CDR3 nucleotide sequence: TGTGCCAGCAGTGAGATCCTGGCCCCTGGTCCCTCTCTCTCTGGGGCCAACGTCCTGACTTTC.

The V call is TRBV5-1, the J call TRBJ2-1; 16 bases map to TRBD2. Per the germline V gene, CDR1 is SGHRS and CDR2 is YFSETQ. J gave up 3 bases and V 6 bases, and 3 bases lay outside the gene matches. This CDR3 is 16 amino acids long. CDR3 sequence: CASTGTSGGDYNEQFF. CDR3 sequence (DNA): TGCGCCAGCACCGGGACTAGCGGGGGGGACTACAATGAGCAGTTCTTC.

This chain uses TRBV7-9 with TRBJ2-7, with D perhaps TRBD2 (6 bases). CDR1 and CDR2 from the germline V gene are SEHNR and FQNEAQ (reference sequence). Trimming stripped 4 bases from V and 3 bases from J, with 16 bases between. The CDR3 contains 15 residues. The DNA of the CDR3 is TGTGCCAGCAGCTCCGGGAGCCAAAGCCACTACGAGCAGTACTTC. Protein sequence: CASSSGSQSHYEQYF. Full variable domain (remainder filled in from reference TRBV7-9 and TRBJ2-7): DTGVSQNPRHKITKRGQNVTFRCDPISEHNRLYWYRQTLGQGPEFLTYFQNEAQLEKSRLLSDRFSAERPKGSFSTLEIQRTEQGDSAMYLCASSSGSQSHYEQYFGPGTRLTVT.

The genes are TRBV6-5 and TRBJ2-2; 7 nucleotides match TRBD1. The CDR3 runs 15 residues. V shed 8 bases, J shed 4 bases, and the junction held 10 bases outside the gene matches. CDR1 is MNHEY and CDR2 is SVGAGI in the germline V gene. The CDR3 sequence: CASRDSSRITGELFF. CDR3 sequence (DNA): TGTGCCAGCCGGGACAGCTCGCGAATCACCGGGGAGCTGTTTTTT.

This clonotype turned up a few times. The chain couples TRBV27 to TRBJ2-7; TRBD1 matches at 8 bases. V shed 5 bases, J shed 2 bases, and the junction held 5 bases outside the gene matches. CDR1 is MNHEY, CDR2 SMNVEV, per germline (reference sequence). This CDR3 contains 14 residues. CDR3 loop: CASSLDRDPYEQYF. DNA for the CDR3: TGTGCCAGCAGTCTGGACAGGGACCCCTACGAGCAGTACTTC.

The V call is TRBV20-1, the J call TRBJ2-7; D gene ambiguous. The germline V gene has CDR1 DFQATT and CDR2 SNEGSKA (reference sequence). V dropped 3 bases and J dropped 3 bases, with 12 bases sitting between them. The CDR3 is made up of 13 amino acids. The CDR3 DNA reads TGCAGTGCTAGTAGTAGGGAAAACTACGAGCAGTACTTC. This codes for CSASSRENYEQYF.

The CDR3 here is CASGPENGETQYF. The CDR3 coding sequence is TGTGCTAGTGGGCCGGAGAATGGAGAGACCCAGTACTTC. The V call is TRBV12-5, the J call TRBJ2-5; D is unclear. V gave up 6 bases and J gave up 4 bases, with 12 bases separating them. CDR3 size: 13 residues. Per the germline V gene, CDR1 is LGHNT and CDR2 is FRNRAP.

CDR3 in DNA: TGTGCCAGCAGCTTGACGGGACAGGGGGACGAGCAGTACTTC. Translated, it gives CASSLTGQGDEQYF. This chain uses TRBV7-9 with TRBJ2-7, with TRBD1 matching 11 bases. CDR1 SEHNR and CDR2 FQNEAQ come from the germline V gene (reference sequence). The CDR3 is 14 residues long. Losses at the gene ends were 3 bases for V and 5 bases for J; bases not matched to a gene: 3.

The chain is built from TRBV11-3 and TRBJ2-1; a possible D gene is TRBD2 (5 bases). Trimming cost V 9 bases and J 6 bases, with 15 bases left between them. This CDR3 region has 13 residues. In germline, CDR1 is SGHNT, CDR2 YENEEA. The CDR3 is CASSLARSNEQFF. In DNA form, the CDR3 reads TGTGCCAGTTCCCTAGCCAGGAGCAATGAGCAGTTCTTC.

This clonotype came up a few times. The V gene is TRBV27, the J gene TRBJ2-7; D remains ambiguous. Trimming stripped 5 bases from V and 0 bases from J, with 5 bases between. The germline gives CDR1 MNHEY, CDR2 SMNVEV (reference sequence). The CDR3 contains 12 residues. CDR3 bases: TGTGCCAGCAGTGCCAGCTCCTACGAGCAGTACTTC. This codes for CASSASSYEQYF.

The chain employs TRBV12-3 or TRBV12-4 and TRBJ2-5; D is uncertain. CDR3 length equals 13 residues. V gave up 3 bases and J gave up 2 bases, with 7 bases separating them. The CDR3 DNA follows: TGTGCCAGCAGTTTTGGTTATCAAGAGACCCAGTACTTC. Amino acid sequence: CASSFGYQETQYF.

This clonotype has a handful of counts. The CDR3 sequence: CASSQGNTIYF. CDR3 in DNA: TGTGCCAGCAGTCAAGGAAACACCATATATTTT. This sequence joins TRBV27 and TRBJ1-3; D is uncertain. Trimming removed 5 bases at V and 4 bases at J, with 3 bases between. Germline-derived CDR1 and CDR2 are MNHEY and SMNVEV (reference sequence). The CDR3 loop spans 11 amino acids.

CDR3 region: CAIVAAPNTEAFF. DNA of the CDR3: TGTGCCATCGTGGCGGCCCCGAACACTGAAGCTTTCTTT. The chain combines TRBV5-4 with TRBJ1-1; D uncertain. Trimming took 9 bases from V and 1 from J, leaving 13 bases between them. The CDR3 consists of 13 residues. Germline V lookup: CDR1 SGHNT, CDR2 YYREEE (reference sequence).

This rearrangement joins TRBV10-3 to TRBJ1-6; 7 nucleotides align to TRBD1. CDR1 is ENHRY and CDR2 is SYGVKD in the germline V gene. The CDR3 is 14 residues long. The ends lost 4 bases at V and 8 bases at J; junction bases unmatched: 5. The CDR3 bases are TGTGCCATCAGTGGACAGGGCGTTTATTCACCCCTCCACTTT. Its translation: CAISGQGVYSPLHF.

V gene TRBV5-1 combines with J gene TRBJ2-1; D remains ambiguous. V lost 5 bases and J 11 bases, leaving 11 bases between the germline ends. The CDR3 contains 11 residues. Germline V gene sequence: CDR1 SGHRS, CDR2 YFSETQ. Here the CDR3 DNA reads TGCGCCAGCAGTGCGCTACAACAGCAGTTCTTC. It codes for CASSALQQQFF.

The chain joins TRBV5-1 to TRBJ2-5; no reliable D call. With 4 bases removed from V and 5 bases from J, the gap between germline ends came to 15 bases. CDR1 and CDR2 (germline): SGHRS, YFSETQ. CDR3 length equals 14 residues. CDR3 amino acids: CASSAVGDLETQYF. CDR3 nucleotides: TGCGCCAGCAGCGCTGTCGGAGACCTCGAGACCCAGTACTTC.

This chain links TRBV7-2 with TRBJ1-1; D call uncertain. V lost 1 base to trimming and J lost 8 bases, with 8 bases between them. The V gene's germline CDR1 is SGHTA and CDR2 FQGNSA. CDR3 length: 12 amino acids. The CDR3, as DNA: TGTGCCAGCAGCTTAGGCTACAACGAAGCTTTCTTT. Its translation: CASSLGYNEAFF.

This chain links TRBV25-1 with TRBJ2-4, with D unresolved. V lost 1 base and J 8 bases, leaving 3 bases between the germline ends. The CDR3 extends over 11 amino acids. CDR1 is MGHDK and CDR2 is SYGVNS in the germline V gene. The CDR3 sequence: CASSELDIQYF. The CDR3 DNA reads as TGTGCCAGCAGTGAATTAGACATTCAGTACTTC.

The chain uses TRBV10-3 and TRBJ1-1, with 9 bases identical to TRBD1. The length of the CDR3 is 12 residues. The germline V gene encodes CDR1 ENHRY and CDR2 SYGVKD. Unmatched junction bases numbered 7, after V lost 7 bases and J lost 10 bases. This CDR3 is CAIITGQGIAFF. The CDR3 DNA is TGTGCCATCATTACTGGACAGGGGATAGCTTTCTTT.

V is TRBV28 and J is TRBJ1-6; 8 bases align to TRBD1. The germline CDR1 and CDR2 sequences are MDHEN and SYDVKM. The V gene end was trimmed by 4 bases and the J gene end by 6 bases; junction bases not matched to a gene: 8. This CDR3 region has 16 residues. The CDR3 protein is CASSSRDRPRNSPLHF. The CDR3, as DNA: TGTGCCAGCAGTTCCCGGGACAGGCCCCGTAATTCACCCCTCCACTTT.

The CDR3 region is CASSIGGGLAGLNEQFF. The CDR3 coding sequence is TGTGCCAGTAGTATTGGGGGAGGACTAGCGGGCCTAAATGAGCAGTTCTTC. The rearrangement links TRBV19 to TRBJ2-1, with 11 bases lining up with TRBD2. The germline V gene has CDR1 LNHDA and CDR2 SQIVND (reference sequence). The junction had 11 bases not matched to a gene; V was cut back by 3 bases and J by 7 bases. The CDR3 runs to 17 residues.

The chain couples TRBV20-1 to TRBJ2-5; 10 bases match TRBD2. Per the germline V gene, CDR1 is DFQATT and CDR2 is SNEGSKA (reference sequence). Germline trimming cut 3 bases from V and 1 base from J; bases unmatched to any gene: 20. This CDR3 is 20 amino acids long. The CDR3 sequence: CSASSSTRPGLARSQETQYF. CDR3 nucleotides: TGCAGTGCTAGCTCATCAACGCGCCCGGGACTAGCGCGTAGCCAAGAGACCCAGTACTTC.

The chain employs TRBV28 and TRBJ2-3; D may be TRBD1 or TRBD2 (7 bases each). The germline V gene encodes CDR1 MDHEN and CDR2 SYDVKM. V lost 3 bases and J lost 4, with 14 bases in between. CDR3 length: 15 residues. For the CDR3, the DNA is TGTGCCAGCAGTTTGGGAGGGACAGCTTCAGATACGCAGTATTTT. It encodes CASSLGGTASDTQYF. Variable domain in full (rest from reference TRBV28 and TRBJ2-3): DVKVTQSSRYLVKRTGEKVFLECVQDMDHENMFWYRQDPGLGLRLIYFSYDVKMKEKGDIPEGYSVSREKKERFSLILESASTNQTSMYLCASSLGGTASDTQYFGPGTRLTVL.

This chain connects TRBV30 to TRBJ2-7, with TRBD2 identical over 7 bases. This CDR3 contains 12 residues. Germline-derived CDR1 and CDR2 are GTSNPN and SVGIG (reference sequence). Trimming at V came to 0 bases and at J to 7 bases, leaving 3 bases not matched to a gene. The CDR3 DNA is TGTGCCTGGAGTGTAGCGGGGAGTGAGCAGTACTTC. This gives the protein CAWSVAGSEQYF. Complete variable domain (other parts from reference TRBV30 and TRBJ2-7): SQTIHQWPATLVQPVGSPLSLECTVEGTSNPNLYWYRQAAGRGLQLLFYSVGIGQISSEVPQNLSASRPQDRQFILSSKKLLLSDSGFYLCAWSVAGSEQYFGPGTRLTVT.

The V call is TRBV27, the J call TRBJ2-6; a weak D match, TRBD1 (6 bases). Germline CDR1 reads MNHEY; CDR2 reads SMNVEV (reference sequence). The CDR3 extends over 19 amino acids. V was clipped by 2 bases and J by 4 bases, with 21 bases between them. The CDR3 region is CASSLLLDSPQVGANVLTF. The DNA for the CDR3 is TGTGCCAGCAGTTTACTTCTGGACAGTCCTCAAGTCGGGGCCAACGTCCTGACTTTC.